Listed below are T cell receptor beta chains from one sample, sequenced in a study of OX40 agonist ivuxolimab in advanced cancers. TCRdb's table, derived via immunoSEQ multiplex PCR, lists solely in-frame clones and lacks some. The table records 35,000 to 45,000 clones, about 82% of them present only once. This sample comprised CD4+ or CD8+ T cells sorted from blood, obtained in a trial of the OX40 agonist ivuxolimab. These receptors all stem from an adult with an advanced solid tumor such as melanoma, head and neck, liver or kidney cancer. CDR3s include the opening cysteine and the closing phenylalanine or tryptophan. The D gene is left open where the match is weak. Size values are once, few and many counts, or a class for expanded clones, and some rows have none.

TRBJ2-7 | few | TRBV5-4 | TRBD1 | TGTGCCAGCAGCTCTCTTTCCGGGACAGCAACCTACGAGCAGTACTTC | CASSSLSGTATYEQYF
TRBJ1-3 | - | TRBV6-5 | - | TGTGCCAGCAGTTACTCGACGGTCTCTGGAAACACCATATATTTT | CASSYSTVSGNTIYF
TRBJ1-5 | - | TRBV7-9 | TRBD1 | TGTGCCAGCAGCTTAACGACAGGGAACCAGCCCCAGCATTTT | CASSLTTGNQPQHF
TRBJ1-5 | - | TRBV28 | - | TGTGCCAGCGTCGGCTGGGGTGGTCAGCCCCAGCATTTT | CASVGWGGQPQHF
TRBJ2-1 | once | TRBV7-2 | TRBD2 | TGTGCCAGCAGCTCGACCGGGACTAGTGGTGCTGAGCAGTTCTTC | CASSSTGTSGAEQFF
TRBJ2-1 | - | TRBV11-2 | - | TGTGCCAGCAGCGCCTTAAAGTCCTACAATGAGCAGTTCTTC | CASSALKSYNEQFF
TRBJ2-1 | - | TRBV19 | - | TGTGCCAGTAGTATAGGGCAAGAGGCCGATGAGCAGTTCTTC | CASSIGQEADEQFF
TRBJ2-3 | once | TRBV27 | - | TGTGCCAGCAAGAGGCCCCACACAGATACGCAGTATTTT | CASKRPHTDTQYF
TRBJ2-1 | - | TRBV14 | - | TGTGCCAGCAGCCAAAGGGCGCGGTTTAGATACAATGAGCAGTTCTTC | CASSQRARFRYNEQFF
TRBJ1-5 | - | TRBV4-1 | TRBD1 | TGCGCCAGCAGCCGGCACAGGGGGCGGGATCAGCCCCAGCATTTT | CASSRHRGRDQPQHF
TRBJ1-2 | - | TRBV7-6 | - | TGTGCCAGCAGTCCAGGGACTGGCTACACCTTC | CASSPGTGYTF
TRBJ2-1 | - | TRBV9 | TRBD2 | TGTGCCAGCAGCGTAGCGGACGGGAGGATCCACAATGAGCAGTTCTTC | CASSVADGRIHNEQFF
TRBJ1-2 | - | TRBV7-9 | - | TGTGCCAGCAGCCCCCCGGCGGGAGGGGACGGCTACACCTTC | CASSPPAGGDGYTF
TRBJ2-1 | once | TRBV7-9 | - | TGTGCCAGCAGCTTAGGGCCTCGGGATGAGCAGTTCTTC | CASSLGPRDEQFF
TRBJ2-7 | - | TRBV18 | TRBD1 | TGTGCCAGCTCCTTGGGACAGACGAGCTCCTACGAGCAGTACTTC | CASSLGQTSSYEQYF
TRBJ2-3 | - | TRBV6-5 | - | TGTGCCAGCAGTTACTCGATCGGGACGACAGATACGCAGTATTTT | CASSYSIGTTDTQYF
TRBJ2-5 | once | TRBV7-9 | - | TGTGCCAGCACAGGAGTGGGACAACCAGGGACCCAGTACTTC | CASTGVGQPGTQYF
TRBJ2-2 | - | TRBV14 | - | TGTGCCAGCAGCCAAGATAAGAGGGTTGGGGGGCCCGAGGACGGGGAGCTGTTTTTT | CASSQDKRVGGPEDGELFF
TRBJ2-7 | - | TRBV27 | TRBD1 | TGTGCCAGCAGTTTCCGAGACAGGGGGTTTTACGAGCAGTACTTC | CASSFRDRGFYEQYF
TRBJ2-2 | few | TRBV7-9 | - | TGTGCCAGCAGCTTCTATCGAACCGCCCACACCGGGGAGCTGTTTTTT | CASSFYRTAHTGELFF
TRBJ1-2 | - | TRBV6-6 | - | TGTGCCAGCAGTTACGGCGAGGGGAACTATGGCTACACCTTC | CASSYGEGNYGYTF
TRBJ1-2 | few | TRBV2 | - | TGTGCCAGCAGTGCAGAGCAGGCGCATGGCTACACCTTC | CASSAEQAHGYTF
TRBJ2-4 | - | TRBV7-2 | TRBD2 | TGTGCCAGCAGCCTTCTAGCGGGAGCCAAAAACATTCAGTACTTC | CASSLLAGAKNIQYF
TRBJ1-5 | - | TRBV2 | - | TGTGCCAGCAGTGGGGGGGATCAGCCCCAGCATTTT | CASSGGDQPQHF
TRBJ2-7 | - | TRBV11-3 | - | TGTGCCAGCAGCCCAACCTGGAGCTCCTACGAGCAGTACTTC | CASSPTWSSYEQYF
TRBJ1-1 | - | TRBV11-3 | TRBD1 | TGTGCCAGCAGCTCCAGGACGGCAGGGGGGACTGAAGCTTTCTTT | CASSSRTAGGTEAFF
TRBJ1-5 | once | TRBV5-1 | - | TGCGCCAGCAGCAGGGGAGATGTTGGGCAGCCCCAGCATTTT | CASSRGDVGQPQHF
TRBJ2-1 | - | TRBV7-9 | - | TGTGCCAGCAGCTCCCGGACAAACTTCGAGGAGCAGTTCTTC | CASSSRTNFEEQFF
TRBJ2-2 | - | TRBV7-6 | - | TGTGCCAGCAGCTTAAACGAGAACACCGGGGAGCTGTTTTTT | CASSLNENTGELFF
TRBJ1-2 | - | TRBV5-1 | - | TGCGCCAGCAGCTTGGAGGCAACCACCTATGGCTACACCTTC | CASSLEATTYGYTF
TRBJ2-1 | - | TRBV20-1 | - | TGCAGTGCTAAACTAGTATTTGAGCAGTTCTTC | CSAKLVFEQFF
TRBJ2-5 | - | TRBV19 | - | TGTGCCAGTAGTAGGGGCCTGCAAGAGACCCAGTACTTC | CASSRGLQETQYF
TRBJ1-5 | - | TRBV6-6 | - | TGTGCCAGCAGCCCTACCTCGTGGCCCCAGCATTTT | CASSPTSWPQHF
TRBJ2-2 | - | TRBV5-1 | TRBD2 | TGCGCCAGCGGGACTAGCGGAAACACCGGGGAGCTGTTTTTT | CASGTSGNTGELFF
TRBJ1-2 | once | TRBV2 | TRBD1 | TGTGCCAGCAGCTTACAGGGGGGATTTGGCTACACCTTC | CASSLQGGFGYTF
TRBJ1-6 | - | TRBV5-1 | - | TGCGCCAGCAGCGTAGGACTAATCGGAATTTCACCCCTCCACTTT | CASSVGLIGISPLHF
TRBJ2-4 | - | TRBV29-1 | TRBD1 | TGCAGCGCAACAGGGGGTGGAAACATTCAGTACTTC | CSATGGGNIQYF
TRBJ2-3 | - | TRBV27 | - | TGTGCCAGCAGCCCCCCAAACAGGGATACGCAGTATTTT | CASSPPNRDTQYF
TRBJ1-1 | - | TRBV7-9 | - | TGTGCCAGCAGCTTAGGACAGGCGAACACTGAAGCTTTCTTT | CASSLGQANTEAFF
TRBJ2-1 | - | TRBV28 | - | TGTGCCAGCATTATGTGGGGGTCACCTCCATACAATGAGCAGTTCTTC | CASIMWGSPPYNEQFF
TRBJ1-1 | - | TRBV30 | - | TGTGCCTGGACGCGGGGGGCGCTGACTGAAGCTTTCTTT | CAWTRGALTEAFF
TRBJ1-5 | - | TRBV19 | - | TGTGCCAGTAGTATAAGAGACACGCGCAATCAGCCCCAGCATTTT | CASSIRDTRNQPQHF
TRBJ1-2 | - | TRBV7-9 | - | TGTGCCAGCAGCCGACTTCTGACAGGACCGTTGGGCTACACCTTC | CASSRLLTGPLGYTF
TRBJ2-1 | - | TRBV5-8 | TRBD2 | TGTGCCAGCAGCTGGGGGAGGTCACTAGCGGCCTACAATGAGCAGTTCTTC | CASSWGRSLAAYNEQFF
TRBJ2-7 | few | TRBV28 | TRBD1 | TGTGCCAGCCTAATCGGGACAGGGGGCTACGAGCAGTACTTC | CASLIGTGGYEQYF
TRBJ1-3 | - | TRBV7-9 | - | TGTGTCTCGGTAGGGGCTGGAAACACCATATATTTT | CVSVGAGNTIYF
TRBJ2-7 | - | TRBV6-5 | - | TGTGCCAGCAGTTGGTATGAAGGAAGTCCCATCTACGAGCAGTACTTC | CASSWYEGSPIYEQYF
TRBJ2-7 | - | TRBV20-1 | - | TGCAGTGCCGTCACGGGGTTCCGGGAGTACTTC | CSAVTGFREYF
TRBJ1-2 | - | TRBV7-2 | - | TGTGCCAGCAGCCTACAATTGGGACAAAGAGGGAGCTACACCTTC | CASSLQLGQRGSYTF
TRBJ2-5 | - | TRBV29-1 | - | TGCAGCGTTGATAAGAACCAAGAGACCCAGTACTTC | CSVDKNQETQYF
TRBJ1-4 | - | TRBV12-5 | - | TGTGCTAGTGGTTTGGGAACCCAAACAGATGAAAAACTGTTTTTT | CASGLGTQTDEKLFF
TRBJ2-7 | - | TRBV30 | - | TGTGCCTGGAGTGGATTCTACGAGCAGTACTTC | CAWSGFYEQYF
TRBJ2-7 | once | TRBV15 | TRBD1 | TGTGCCACCAGCAGGACAGGGGCCTACGAGCAGTACTTC | CATSRTGAYEQYF
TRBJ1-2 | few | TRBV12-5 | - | TGTGCTAGTGGTTTGGTACCCGGGCAGGGGAGTGGCTACACCTTC | CASGLVPGQGSGYTF
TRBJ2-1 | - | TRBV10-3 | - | TGTGCCATCAGTGGCATTGCGAATGAGCAGTTCTTC | CAISGIANEQFF
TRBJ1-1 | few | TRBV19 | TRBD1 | TGTGCCACCGAAGGACAGGGTAACACTGAAGCTTTCTTT | CATEGQGNTEAFF
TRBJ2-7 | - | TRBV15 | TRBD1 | TGTGCCACCAGCAGCGCCACGCGGCAGGGGGTGTACGAGCAGTACTTC | CATSSATRQGVYEQYF
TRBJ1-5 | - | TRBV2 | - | TGTGCCAGCAGAGCACAGGACTATTATAGCAATCAGCCCCAGCATTTT | CASRAQDYYSNQPQHF
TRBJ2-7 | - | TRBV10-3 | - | TGTGCCATCAGTGATAGGGCAGCGGGCGTTTACGAGCAGTACTTC | CAISDRAAGVYEQYF
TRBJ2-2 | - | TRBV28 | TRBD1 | TGTGCCAGCAGTTCTTATAGGGGGGACAGGGACAGGGAGCTGTTTTTT | CASSSYRGDRDRELFF